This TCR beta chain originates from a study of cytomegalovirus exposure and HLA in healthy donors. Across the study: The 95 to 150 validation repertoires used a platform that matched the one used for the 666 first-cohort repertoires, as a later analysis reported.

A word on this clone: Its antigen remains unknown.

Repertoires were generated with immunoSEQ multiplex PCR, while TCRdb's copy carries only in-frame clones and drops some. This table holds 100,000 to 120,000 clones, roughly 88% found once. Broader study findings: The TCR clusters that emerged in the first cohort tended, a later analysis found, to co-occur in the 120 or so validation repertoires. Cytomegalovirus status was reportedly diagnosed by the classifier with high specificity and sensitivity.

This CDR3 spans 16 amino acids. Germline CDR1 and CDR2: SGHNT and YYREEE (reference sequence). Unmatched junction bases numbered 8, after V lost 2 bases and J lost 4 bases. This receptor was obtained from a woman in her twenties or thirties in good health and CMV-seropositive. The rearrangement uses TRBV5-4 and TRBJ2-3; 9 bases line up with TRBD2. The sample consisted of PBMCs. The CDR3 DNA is TGTGCCAGCAGCTTACGTGCGGGGGGGCGGGCAGATACGCAGTATTTT. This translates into CASSLRAGGRADTQYF.